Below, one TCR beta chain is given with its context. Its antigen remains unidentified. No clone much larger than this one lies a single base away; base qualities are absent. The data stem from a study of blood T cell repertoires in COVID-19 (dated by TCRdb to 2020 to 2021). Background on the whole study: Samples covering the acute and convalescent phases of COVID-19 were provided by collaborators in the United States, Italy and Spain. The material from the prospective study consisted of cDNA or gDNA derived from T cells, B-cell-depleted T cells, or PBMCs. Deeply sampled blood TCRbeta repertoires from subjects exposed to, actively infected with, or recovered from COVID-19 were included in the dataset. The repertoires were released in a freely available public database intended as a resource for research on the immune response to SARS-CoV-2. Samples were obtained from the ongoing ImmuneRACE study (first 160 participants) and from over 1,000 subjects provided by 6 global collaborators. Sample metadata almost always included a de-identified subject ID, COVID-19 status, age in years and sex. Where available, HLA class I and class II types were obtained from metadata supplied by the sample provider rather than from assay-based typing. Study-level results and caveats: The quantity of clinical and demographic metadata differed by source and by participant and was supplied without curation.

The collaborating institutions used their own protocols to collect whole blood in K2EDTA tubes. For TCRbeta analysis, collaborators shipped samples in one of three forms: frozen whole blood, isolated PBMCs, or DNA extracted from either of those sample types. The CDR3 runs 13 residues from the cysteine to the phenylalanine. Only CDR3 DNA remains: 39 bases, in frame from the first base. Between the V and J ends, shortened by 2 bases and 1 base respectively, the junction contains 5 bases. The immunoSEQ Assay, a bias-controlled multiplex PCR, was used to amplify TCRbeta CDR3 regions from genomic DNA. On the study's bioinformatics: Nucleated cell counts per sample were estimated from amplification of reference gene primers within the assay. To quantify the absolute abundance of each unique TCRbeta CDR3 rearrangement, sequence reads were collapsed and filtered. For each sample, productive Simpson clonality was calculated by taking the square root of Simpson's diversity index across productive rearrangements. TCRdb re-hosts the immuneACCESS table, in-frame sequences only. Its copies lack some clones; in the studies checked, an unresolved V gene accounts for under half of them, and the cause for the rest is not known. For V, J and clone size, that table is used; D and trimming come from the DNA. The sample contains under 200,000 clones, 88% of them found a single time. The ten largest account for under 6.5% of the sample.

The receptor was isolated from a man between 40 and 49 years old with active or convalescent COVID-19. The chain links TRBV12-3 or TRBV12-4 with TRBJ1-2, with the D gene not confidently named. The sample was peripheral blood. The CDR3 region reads CASSLTDNYGYTF. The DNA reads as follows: TGTGCCAGCAGTTTAACAGATAACTATGGCTACACCTTC.